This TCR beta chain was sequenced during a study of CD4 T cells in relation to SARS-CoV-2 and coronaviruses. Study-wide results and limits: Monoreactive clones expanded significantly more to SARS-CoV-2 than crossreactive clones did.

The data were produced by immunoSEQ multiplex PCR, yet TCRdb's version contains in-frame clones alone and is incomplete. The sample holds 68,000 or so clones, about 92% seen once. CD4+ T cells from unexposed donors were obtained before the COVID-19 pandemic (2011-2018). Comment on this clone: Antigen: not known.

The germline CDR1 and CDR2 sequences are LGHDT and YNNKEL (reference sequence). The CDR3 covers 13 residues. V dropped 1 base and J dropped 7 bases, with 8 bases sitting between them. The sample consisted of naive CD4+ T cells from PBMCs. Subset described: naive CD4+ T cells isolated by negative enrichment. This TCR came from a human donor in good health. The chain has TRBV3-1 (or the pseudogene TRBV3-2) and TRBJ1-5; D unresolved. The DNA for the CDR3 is TGTGCCAGCAGCCAAGTCATAGGGCAGCCCCAGCATTTT. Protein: CASSQVIGQPQHF.